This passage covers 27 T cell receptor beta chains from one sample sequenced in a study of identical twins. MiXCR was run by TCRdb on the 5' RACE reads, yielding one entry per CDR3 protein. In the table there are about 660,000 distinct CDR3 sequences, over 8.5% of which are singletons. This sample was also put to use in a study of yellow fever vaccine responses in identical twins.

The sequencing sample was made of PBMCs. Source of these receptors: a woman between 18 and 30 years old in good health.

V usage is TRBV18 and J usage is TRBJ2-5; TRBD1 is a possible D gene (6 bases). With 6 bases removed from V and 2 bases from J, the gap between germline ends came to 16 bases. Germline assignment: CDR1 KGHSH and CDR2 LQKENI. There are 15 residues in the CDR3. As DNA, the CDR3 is TGTGCCAGCTCCCAAGGGGCAGGGGAACAAGAGACCCAGTACTTC. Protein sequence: CASSQGAGEQETQYF.

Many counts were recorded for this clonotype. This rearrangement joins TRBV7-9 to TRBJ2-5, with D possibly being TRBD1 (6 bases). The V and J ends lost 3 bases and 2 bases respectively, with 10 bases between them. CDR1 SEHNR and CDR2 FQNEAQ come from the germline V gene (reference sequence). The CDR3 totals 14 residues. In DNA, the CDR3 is TGTGCCAGCAGCTTTTCAGGGGCTCAAGAGACCCAGTACTTC. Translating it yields CASSFSGAQETQYF.

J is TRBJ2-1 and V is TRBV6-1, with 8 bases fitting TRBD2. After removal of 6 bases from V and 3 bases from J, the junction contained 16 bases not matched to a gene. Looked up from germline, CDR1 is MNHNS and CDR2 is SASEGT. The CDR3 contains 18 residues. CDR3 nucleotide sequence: TGTGCCAGCAGCAAAAAACCTAAGACTAGCGATATCTACAATGAGCAGTTCTTC. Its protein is CASSKKPKTSDIYNEQFF.

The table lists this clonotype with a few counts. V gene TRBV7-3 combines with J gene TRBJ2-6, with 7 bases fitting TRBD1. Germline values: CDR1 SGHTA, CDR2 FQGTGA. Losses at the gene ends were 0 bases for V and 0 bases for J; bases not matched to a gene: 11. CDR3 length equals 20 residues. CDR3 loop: CASSLTGQTGATSGANVLTF. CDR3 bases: TGTGCCAGCAGCTTAACAGGGCAAACAGGGGCGACCTCTGGGGCCAACGTCCTGACTTTC.

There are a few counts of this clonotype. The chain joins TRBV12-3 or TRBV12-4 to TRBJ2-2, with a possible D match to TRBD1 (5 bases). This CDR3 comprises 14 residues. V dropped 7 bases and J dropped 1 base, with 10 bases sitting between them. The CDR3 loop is CASKVRENTGELFF. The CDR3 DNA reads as TGTGCCAGCAAGGTCAGGGAGAACACCGGGGAGCTGTTTTTT.

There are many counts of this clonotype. This CDR3 reads CASSSTGLGGELFF. Written as DNA, the CDR3 is TGTGCCAGCAGCTCGACAGGGCTGGGCGGGGAGCTGTTTTTT. The chain links TRBV14 to TRBJ2-2; 7 nucleotides match TRBD1. CDR3 length equals 14 residues. Germline values: CDR1 SGHDN, CDR2 FVKESK. The junction had 7 bases not matched to a gene; V was cut back by 5 bases and J by 7 bases.

The CDR3 DNA reads TGTGCCACCGAAACCCCGGGACACGACACCGGGGAGCTGTTTTTT. This codes for CATETPGHDTGELFF. The rearrangement links TRBV24-1 to TRBJ2-2; the D gene is possibly TRBD1 (6 bases). Germline V CDR1 and CDR2: KGHDR, SFDVKD. The V gene lost 9 bases and the J gene lost 3 bases, with 16 bases spanning the gap. CDR3 length: 15 amino acids.

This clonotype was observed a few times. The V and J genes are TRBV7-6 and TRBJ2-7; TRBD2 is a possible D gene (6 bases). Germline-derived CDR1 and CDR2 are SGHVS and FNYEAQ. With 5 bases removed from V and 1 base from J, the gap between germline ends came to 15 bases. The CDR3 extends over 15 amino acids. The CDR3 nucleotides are TGTGCCAGCAGCGAATTTTTCAGCGGGTCCTACGAGCAGTACTTC. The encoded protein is CASSEFFSGSYEQYF.

CDR3 bases: TGTGCCAGCAGTGGGAAAGAGCAGCCCCAGCATTTT. Its translation is CASSGKEQPQHF. The gene calls are TRBV2 and TRBJ1-5; D uncertain. This CDR3 comprises 12 residues. The V end lost 4 bases, the J end lost 7 bases, and 8 bases lay between the germline ends. In germline, CDR1 is SNHLY, CDR2 FYNNEI.

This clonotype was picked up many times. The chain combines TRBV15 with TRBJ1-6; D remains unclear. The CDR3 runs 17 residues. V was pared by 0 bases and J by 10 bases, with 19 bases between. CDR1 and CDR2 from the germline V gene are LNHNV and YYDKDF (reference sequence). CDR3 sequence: CATSRDPGGREGSPLHF. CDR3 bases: TGTGCCACCAGCAGAGATCCTGGCGGAAGGGAAGGATCACCCCTCCACTTT.

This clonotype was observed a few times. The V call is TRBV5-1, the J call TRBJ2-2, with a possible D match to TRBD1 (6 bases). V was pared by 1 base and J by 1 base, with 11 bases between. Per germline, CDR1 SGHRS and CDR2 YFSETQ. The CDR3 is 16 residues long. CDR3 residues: CASSLFSDRNTGELFF. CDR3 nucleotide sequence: TGCGCCAGCAGCTTGTTCTCGGACAGGAACACCGGGGAGCTGTTTTTT.

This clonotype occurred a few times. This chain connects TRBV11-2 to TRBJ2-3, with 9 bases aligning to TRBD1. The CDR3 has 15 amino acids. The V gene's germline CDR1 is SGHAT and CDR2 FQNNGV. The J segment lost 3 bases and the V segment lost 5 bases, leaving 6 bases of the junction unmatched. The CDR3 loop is CASSPTGGETDTQYF. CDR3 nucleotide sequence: TGTGCCAGCAGCCCTACAGGGGGCGAAACAGATACGCAGTATTTT.

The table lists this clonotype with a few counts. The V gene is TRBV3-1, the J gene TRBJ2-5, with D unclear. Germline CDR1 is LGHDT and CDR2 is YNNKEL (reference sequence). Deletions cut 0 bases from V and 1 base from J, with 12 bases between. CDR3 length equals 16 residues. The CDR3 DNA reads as TGTGCCAGCAGCCAAGAGCCGTCCTACCCCCAAGAGACCCAGTACTTC. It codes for CASSQEPSYPQETQYF.

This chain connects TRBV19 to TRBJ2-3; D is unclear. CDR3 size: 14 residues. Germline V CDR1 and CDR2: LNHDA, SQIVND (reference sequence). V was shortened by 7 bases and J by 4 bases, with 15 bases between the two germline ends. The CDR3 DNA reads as TGTGCCAGTAAGGATACCTCACGTGCAGATACGCAGTATTTT. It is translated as CASKDTSRADTQYF.

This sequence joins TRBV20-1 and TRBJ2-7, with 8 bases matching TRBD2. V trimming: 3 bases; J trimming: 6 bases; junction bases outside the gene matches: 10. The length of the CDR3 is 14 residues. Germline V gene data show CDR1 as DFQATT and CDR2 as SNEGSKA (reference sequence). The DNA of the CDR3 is TGCAGTGCTAGGGCCCCGGGACTAGTTGCCGAGCAGTACTTC. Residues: CSARAPGLVAEQYF.

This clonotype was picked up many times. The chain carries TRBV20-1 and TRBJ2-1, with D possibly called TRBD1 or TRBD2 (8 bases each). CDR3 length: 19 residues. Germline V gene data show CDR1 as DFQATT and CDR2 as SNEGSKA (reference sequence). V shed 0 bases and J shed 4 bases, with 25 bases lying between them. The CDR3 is CSARDDRGSSGRIYNEQFF. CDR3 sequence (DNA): TGCAGTGCTAGAGACGACAGGGGTTCGAGCGGGAGAATATACAATGAGCAGTTCTTC.

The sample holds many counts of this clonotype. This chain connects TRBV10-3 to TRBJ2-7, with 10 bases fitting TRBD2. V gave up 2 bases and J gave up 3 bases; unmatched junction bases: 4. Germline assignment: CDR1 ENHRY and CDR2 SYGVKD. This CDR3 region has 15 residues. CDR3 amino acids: CAISEGVAGGYEQYF. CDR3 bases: TGTGCCATCAGTGAGGGAGTAGCGGGGGGCTACGAGCAGTACTTC.

The CDR3 region is CASSLFSSYEQYF. The CDR3 DNA reads as TGTGCCAGCAGTCTCTTCAGCTCCTACGAGCAGTACTTC. The V call is TRBV6-1, the J call TRBJ2-7; no clear D gene. This CDR3 is built from 13 residues. Trimming removed 5 bases at V and 0 bases at J, with 8 bases between. Germline V gives CDR1 MNHNS, CDR2 SASEGT.

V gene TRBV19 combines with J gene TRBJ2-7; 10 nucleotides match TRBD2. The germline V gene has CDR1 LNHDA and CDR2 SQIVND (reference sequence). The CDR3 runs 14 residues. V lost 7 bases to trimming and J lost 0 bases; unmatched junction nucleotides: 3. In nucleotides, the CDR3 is TGTGCCAGTAAAACTAGCGGGGACTCCTACGAGCAGTACTTC. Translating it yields CASKTSGDSYEQYF.

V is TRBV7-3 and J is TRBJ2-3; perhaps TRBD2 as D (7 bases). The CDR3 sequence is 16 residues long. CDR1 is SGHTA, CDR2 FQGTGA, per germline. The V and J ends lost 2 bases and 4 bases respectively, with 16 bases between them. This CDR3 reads CASSLGPGGNADTQYF. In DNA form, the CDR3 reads TGTGCCAGCAGCTTAGGCCCGGGGGGCAACGCAGATACGCAGTATTTT.

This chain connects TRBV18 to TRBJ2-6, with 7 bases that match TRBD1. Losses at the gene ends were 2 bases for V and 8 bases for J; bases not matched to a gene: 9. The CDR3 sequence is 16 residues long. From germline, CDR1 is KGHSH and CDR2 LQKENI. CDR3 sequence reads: CASSPYRGGKSNVLTF. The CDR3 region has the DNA TGTGCCAGCTCACCATACAGGGGCGGAAAATCCAACGTCCTGACTTTC.

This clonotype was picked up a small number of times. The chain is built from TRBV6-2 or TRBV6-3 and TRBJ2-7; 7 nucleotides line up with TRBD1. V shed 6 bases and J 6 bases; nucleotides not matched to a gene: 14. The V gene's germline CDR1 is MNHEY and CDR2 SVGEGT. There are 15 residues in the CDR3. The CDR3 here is CASSRPGQSFGEQYF. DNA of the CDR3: TGTGCCAGCAGCCGCCCGGGACAGTCGTTCGGCGAGCAGTACTTC.

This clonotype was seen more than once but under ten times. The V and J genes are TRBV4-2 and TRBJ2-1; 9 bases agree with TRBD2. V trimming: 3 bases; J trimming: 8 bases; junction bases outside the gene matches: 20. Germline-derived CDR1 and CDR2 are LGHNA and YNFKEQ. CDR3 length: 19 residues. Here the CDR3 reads CASSQASQREETRHHEQFF. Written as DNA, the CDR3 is TGTGCCAGCAGCCAGGCTTCCCAGCGGGAGGAAACCCGGCATCATGAGCAGTTCTTC.

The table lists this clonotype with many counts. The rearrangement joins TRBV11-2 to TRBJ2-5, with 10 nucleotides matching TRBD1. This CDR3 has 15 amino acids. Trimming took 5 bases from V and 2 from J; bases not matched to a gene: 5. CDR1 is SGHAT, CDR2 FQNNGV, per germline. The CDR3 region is CASSPRDRGQETQYF. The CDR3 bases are TGTGCCAGCAGCCCCCGGGACAGGGGACAAGAGACCCAGTACTTC.

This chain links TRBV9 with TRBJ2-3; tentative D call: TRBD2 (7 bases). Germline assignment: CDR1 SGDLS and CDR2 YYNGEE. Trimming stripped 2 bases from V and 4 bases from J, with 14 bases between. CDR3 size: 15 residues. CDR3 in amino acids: CASSVGGGRSDTQYF. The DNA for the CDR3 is TGTGCCAGCAGCGTTGGGGGGGGGCGATCAGATACGCAGTATTTT.

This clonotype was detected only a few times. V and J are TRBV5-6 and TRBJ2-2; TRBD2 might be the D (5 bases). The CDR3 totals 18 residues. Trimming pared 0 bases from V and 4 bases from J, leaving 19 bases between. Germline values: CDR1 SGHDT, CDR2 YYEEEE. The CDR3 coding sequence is TGTGCCAGCAGCTTGGTCGCCATCCGGGAACCTGTCACCGGGGAGCTGTTTTTT. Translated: CASSLVAIREPVTGELFF.

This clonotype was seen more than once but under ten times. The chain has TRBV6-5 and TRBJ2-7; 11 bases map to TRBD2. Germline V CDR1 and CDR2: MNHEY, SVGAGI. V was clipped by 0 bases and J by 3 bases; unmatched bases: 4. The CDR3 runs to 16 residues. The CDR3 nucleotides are TGTGCCAGCAGTTACTCGGCCGGGACTAGCGGCTACGAGCAGTACTTC. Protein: CASSYSAGTSGYEQYF.